Below are 30 T cell receptor beta chains sequenced from a single sample in a study of shared clonotypes between healthy human individuals. Sequencing was performed with immunoSEQ multiplex PCR; in TCRdb, only in-frame clones are kept and a portion is missing. Seen here are about 2.1 million clones, roughly 93% observed once, and the top ten hold about 1.6%. CD45RO-negative, CCR7-selected cells formed the naive CD8 fraction, which excluded terminally differentiated effector memory CD45RA+ cells. The sequenced sample was naive CD8+ T cells from PBMCs. The receptors originated from a man aged 18 to 30 in good health. Some clones in this sample may be carry-over from other donors' samples.

The rearrangement joins TRBV6-5 to TRBJ2-7, with 7 bases lining up with TRBD2. CDR1 and CDR2 from the germline V gene are MNHEY and SVGAGI. The CDR3 loop spans 15 amino acids. V was pared by 5 bases and J by 0 bases, with 7 bases of the junction left unmatched. The CDR3 region is CASSPGTISSYEQYF. The CDR3 DNA sequence: TGTGCCAGCAGTCCCGGGACTATCAGCTCCTACGAGCAGTACTTC.

A word on this clone: Different DNA sequences within this sample yield the same CDR3. The V and J genes are TRBV27 and TRBJ1-1, with D unresolved. V was cut by 5 bases and J by 4 bases, with 11 bases left in between. The CDR3 contains 13 residues. The germline CDR1 and CDR2 sequences are MNHEY and SMNVEV (reference sequence). The CDR3 DNA reads TGTGCCAGCAGTCCGCGCGGAGGCACTGAAGCTTTCTTT. It yields the protein CASSPRGGTEAFF.

The rearrangement links TRBV5-1 to TRBJ2-7, with 11 positions matching TRBD1. V shed 5 bases, J shed 3 bases, and the junction held 7 bases outside the gene matches. The CDR3 has 15 amino acids. Germline V gene lookup returns CDR1 SGHRS and CDR2 YFSETQ. CDR3 region: CASRQGTGGFYEQYF. CDR3 in DNA: TGCGCCAGCAGACAAGGGACAGGGGGATTCTACGAGCAGTACTTC. Variable domain in full (rest from reference TRBV5-1 and TRBJ2-7): KAGVTQTPRYLIKTRGQQVTLSCSPISGHRSVSWYQQTPGQGLQFLFEYFSETQRNKGNFPGRFSGRQFSNSRSEMNVSTLELGDSALYLCASRQGTGGFYEQYFGPGTRLTVT.

The CDR3 sequence is CASSFNRWNGNQPQHF. CDR3 nucleotide sequence: TGTGCCAGCAGCTTTAACAGGTGGAATGGGAATCAGCCCCAGCATTTT. The chain carries TRBV5-6 and TRBJ1-5; weak D call: TRBD1 (5 bases). The CDR3 extends over 16 amino acids. Trimming stripped 2 bases from V and 4 bases from J, with 16 bases between. Germline values: CDR1 SGHDT, CDR2 YYEEEE.

This chain uses TRBV5-4 with TRBJ1-1; D is perhaps TRBD1 (5 bases). This CDR3 is 14 amino acids long. Germline V CDR1 and CDR2: SGHNT, YYREEE (reference sequence). V gave up 2 bases and J gave up 5 bases, with 13 bases separating them. CDR3 DNA: TGTGCCAGCAGCTTATTTGGGGGAGGTACTGAAGCTTTCTTT. Residues: CASSLFGGGTEAFF.

The chain carries TRBV10-1 and TRBJ1-5; D remains unclear. CDR3 length: 13 residues. Trimming took 3 bases from V and 6 from J, leaving 9 bases between them. CDR1 is WNHNN, CDR2 SYGVQD, per germline (reference sequence). CDR3: CASSEAAGQPQHF. CDR3 DNA sequence: TGCGCCAGCAGTGAAGCCGCTGGTCAGCCCCAGCATTTT.

This sequence joins TRBV11-3 and TRBJ2-1, with 8 nucleotides matching TRBD2. CDR1 SGHNT and CDR2 YENEEA come from the germline V gene. The junction had 9 bases not matched to a gene; V was cut back by 5 bases and J by 3 bases. The CDR3 spans 16 residues. The CDR3 loop is CASSPRTSRGYNEQFF. The CDR3 bases are TGTGCCAGCAGCCCGCGGACTAGCCGGGGCTACAATGAGCAGTTCTTC.

The chain combines TRBV27 with TRBJ1-5, with a weak D call TRBD1 (5 bases). CDR1 and CDR2 (germline): MNHEY, SMNVEV (reference sequence). The CDR3 spans 14 residues. V gave up 4 bases and J gave up 8 bases, with 15 bases separating them. The DNA for the CDR3 is TGTGCCAGCAGTTCGATTCAAGACAGTAAGCCCCAGCATTTT. This codes for CASSSIQDSKPQHF.

V gene TRBV11-2 combines with J gene TRBJ2-5; 12 bases are shared with TRBD2. The CDR3 contains 17 residues. Trimming took 4 bases from V and 1 from J; bases not matched to a gene: 7. In germline, CDR1 is SGHAT, CDR2 FQNNGV. Here the CDR3 reads CASSSGLAGWVQETQYF. The CDR3 DNA follows: TGTGCCAGCAGCTCGGGACTAGCGGGCTGGGTCCAAGAGACCCAGTACTTC.

Only a few counts were recorded for this clone. The V call is TRBV28, the J call TRBJ1-1; 10 bases line up with TRBD1. Trimming took 5 bases from V and 6 from J; bases not matched to a gene: 6. Germline assignment: CDR1 MDHEN and CDR2 SYDVKM. This CDR3 contains 14 residues. CDR3 coding DNA: TGTGCCAGCAGTACTTTGGGGACAGGGGCTGAAGCTTTCTTT. Its translation is CASSTLGTGAEAFF. Together with reference TRBV28 and TRBJ1-1, the CDR3 gives the full variable domain: DVKVTQSSRYLVKRTGEKVFLECVQDMDHENMFWYRQDPGLGLRLIYFSYDVKMKEKGDIPEGYSVSREKKERFSLILESASTNQTSMYLCASSTLGTGAEAFFGQGTRLTVV.

The V gene is TRBV6-5, the J gene TRBJ1-1; maybe TRBD1 (6 bases). CDR3 length equals 15 residues. Germline CDR1 MNHEY, CDR2 SVGAGI. The V end lost 6 bases, the J end lost 1 base, and 15 bases lay between the germline ends. CDR3 sequence reads: CASRTAGEGNTEAFF. The CDR3 coding sequence is TGTGCCAGCAGAACCGCAGGGGAGGGGAACACTGAAGCTTTCTTT.

Comment on this clone: This same CDR3 is encoded by further DNA sequences in the sample. The chain links TRBV28 to TRBJ2-2; no clear D. CDR1 is MDHEN and CDR2 is SYDVKM in the germline V gene. This CDR3 has 13 amino acids. V was clipped by 1 base and J by 4 bases, with 4 bases between them. For the CDR3, the DNA is TGTGCCAGCAGTTTATATTCCACCGGGGAGCTGTTTTTT. Protein: CASSLYSTGELFF.

The chain employs TRBV29-1 and TRBJ1-2; the match to TRBD1 covers 8 bases. The germline V gene encodes CDR1 SQVTM and CDR2 ANQGSEA. V lost 6 bases to trimming and J lost 5 bases; unmatched junction nucleotides: 11. The CDR3 is made up of 14 amino acids. The chain's CDR3 is CSVTGQGGGYGYTF. The CDR3 nucleotides are TGCAGCGTGACCGGACAGGGTGGTGGGTATGGCTACACCTTC.

V is TRBV2 and J is TRBJ2-7, with D perhaps matching TRBD1 (6 bases). Looked up from germline, CDR1 is SNHLY and CDR2 is FYNNEI. Trimming took off 8 bases at V and 2 bases at J, with 19 bases between the two ends. This CDR3 spans 15 amino acids. CDR3 residues: CASLNFGTSPYEQYF. For the CDR3, the DNA is TGTGCCAGCTTGAACTTCGGGACATCTCCCTACGAGCAGTACTTC.

The chain employs TRBV10-3 and TRBJ1-1; D call uncertain. The ends were cut back, 1 base at V and 1 base at J, with 13 bases in the middle. Germline CDR1 is ENHRY and CDR2 is SYGVKD. The length of the CDR3 is 16 residues. The DNA of the CDR3 is TGTGCCATCAGTGAGTATGGTGGTATCACGAACACTGAAGCTTTCTTT. Protein: CAISEYGGITNTEAFF.

The chain carries TRBV19 and TRBJ2-7, with D tentatively TRBD1 or TRBD2 (5 bases each). The V gene's germline CDR1 is LNHDA and CDR2 SQIVND (reference sequence). Trimming pared 1 base from V and 3 bases from J, leaving 13 bases between. The CDR3 has 15 amino acids. Here the CDR3 reads CASSIGQGPFYEQYF. DNA for the CDR3: TGTGCCAGTAGTATAGGCCAGGGACCATTCTACGAGCAGTACTTC. Full variable domain (remainder filled in from reference TRBV19 and TRBJ2-7): DGGITQSPKYLFRKEGQNVTLSCEQNLNHDAMYWYRQDPGQGLRLIYYSQIVNDFQKGDIAEGYSVSREKKESFPLTVTSAQKNPTAFYLCASSIGQGPFYEQYFGPGTRLTVT.

Points on this clone: Other DNA sequences in this sample translate to the same CDR3. This chain links TRBV9 with TRBJ2-2; D remains ambiguous. Trimming removed 0 bases from V and 6 bases from J, with 6 bases in between. The germline gives CDR1 SGDLS, CDR2 YYNGEE. The CDR3 extends over 13 amino acids. This CDR3 is CASSVARSGELFF. CDR3 nucleotide sequence: TGTGCCAGCAGCGTAGCGCGATCCGGGGAGCTGTTTTTT.

Comment on this clone: Other DNA variants within this sample encode the same CDR3. The chain uses TRBV5-6 and TRBJ1-5; D gene uncertain. Trimming pared 0 bases from V and 8 bases from J, leaving 6 bases between. Germline loops: CDR1 SGHDT, CDR2 YYEEEE. The CDR3 covers 12 residues. CDR3 residues: CASSLGGEPQHF. The CDR3 DNA follows: TGTGCCAGCAGCTTGGGAGGCGAGCCCCAGCATTTT.

The chain carries TRBV5-1 and TRBJ2-7, with D unresolved. Trimming pared 1 base from V and 6 bases from J, leaving 5 bases between. In germline, CDR1 is SGHRS, CDR2 YFSETQ. This CDR3 spans 11 amino acids. In DNA, the CDR3 is TGCGCCAGCAGCTTGACCAGCGAGCAGTACTTC. Its translation: CASSLTSEQYF. The full variable domain, in which reference TRBV5-1 and TRBJ2-7 provide the parts outside the CDR3, is KAGVTQTPRYLIKTRGQQVTLSCSPISGHRSVSWYQQTPGQGLQFLFEYFSETQRNKGNFPGRFSGRQFSNSRSEMNVSTLELGDSALYLCASSLTSEQYFGPGTRLTVT.

This sequence joins TRBV27 and TRBJ1-5, with D possibly TRBD1 on 6 matching bases. CDR3 length equals 15 residues. V lost 5 bases, J lost 6 bases, and 17 bases lay in between. Germline V gives CDR1 MNHEY, CDR2 SMNVEV (reference sequence). The CDR3 coding sequence is TGTGCCAGCAGTCCAAGCACAGGGTCATCTCAGCCCCAGCATTTT. It translates to CASSPSTGSSQPQHF.

The chain links TRBV30 to TRBJ2-7, with 8 bases aligning to TRBD1. Germline V gene sequence: CDR1 GTSNPN, CDR2 SVGIG (reference sequence). This CDR3 has 14 amino acids. The V and J ends lost 0 bases and 1 base, in that order; junction bases with no gene match: 2. The CDR3 loop is CAWSVQGGSYEQYF. CDR3 in DNA: TGTGCCTGGAGTGTACAGGGGGGATCCTACGAGCAGTACTTC.

The chain employs TRBV7-7 and TRBJ2-7; tentatively, D is TRBD1 (5 bases). The CDR3 extends over 14 amino acids. Germline V gene data show CDR1 as SSHAT and CDR2 as FNYEAQ (reference sequence). The V gene lost 1 base and the J gene lost 0 bases, with 7 bases spanning the gap. The CDR3 loop is CASSLGQSSYEQYF. CDR3 DNA: TGTGCCAGCAGCTTAGGACAGAGCTCCTACGAGCAGTACTTC.

This chain links TRBV28 with TRBJ2-3, with D hard to call. The V end lost 3 bases, the J end lost 2 bases, and 15 bases lay between the germline ends. CDR3 length: 16 amino acids. Germline values: CDR1 MDHEN, CDR2 SYDVKM. The CDR3 nucleotides read TGTGCCAGCAGTTTGCCCCCTCCCCCCCCCACAGATACGCAGTATTTT. Amino acid sequence: CASSLPPPPPTDTQYF.

This clone is a singleton in its sample. The genes are TRBV10-3 and TRBJ1-1, with D maybe TRBD1 (5 bases). Germline CDR1 reads ENHRY; CDR2 reads SYGVKD. With 2 bases removed from V and 0 bases from J, the gap between germline ends came to 7 bases. The CDR3 has 14 residues. The CDR3: CAISETTVNTEAFF. In nucleotides, the CDR3 is TGTGCCATCAGTGAGACGACAGTGAACACTGAAGCTTTCTTT.

The chain links TRBV7-9 to TRBJ2-5; D unresolved. CDR3 size: 15 residues. The germline V and J ends were trimmed by 5 bases and 5 bases, with 18 bases remaining between them. Per the germline V gene, CDR1 is SEHNR and CDR2 is FQNEAQ (reference sequence). CDR3 region: CASSDRLALWETQYF. CDR3 nucleotides: TGTGCCAGCAGCGACCGACTGGCTTTATGGGAGACCCAGTACTTC.

The gene calls are TRBV28 and TRBJ2-2, with D uncertain. Germline V lookup: CDR1 MDHEN, CDR2 SYDVKM. Trimming pared 7 bases from V and 0 bases from J, leaving 9 bases between. The CDR3 sequence is 14 residues long. The CDR3 DNA reads TGTGCCAGCATCTGGCAGCCGAACACCGGGGAGCTGTTTTTT. Its protein product is CASIWQPNTGELFF.

This clone was counted a few times. V gene TRBV9 combines with J gene TRBJ1-1; 9 bases map to TRBD1. Germline loops: CDR1 SGDLS, CDR2 YYNGEE. Trimming cost V 3 bases and J 12 bases; bases outside gene matches: 9. The CDR3 runs 13 residues. Here the CDR3 reads CASSATGTGKTFF. The CDR3 coding sequence is TGTGCCAGCAGCGCTACCGGGACAGGGAAAACTTTCTTT.

With regard to this clone: This specimen includes other DNA sequences encoding the same CDR3. The J gene is TRBJ2-3, the V gene TRBV5-4, with unresolved D. Trimming took off 0 bases at V and 4 bases at J, with 3 bases between the two ends. CDR1 and CDR2 from the germline V gene are SGHNT and YYREEE (reference sequence). The CDR3 sequence is 12 residues long. In DNA form, the CDR3 reads TGTGCCAGCAGCTTGGGTGCAGATACGCAGTATTTT. This sequence encodes CASSLGADTQYF.

The chain carries TRBV7-9 and TRBJ2-2; 7 bases align to TRBD1. Trimming removed 1 base from V and 3 bases from J; junction bases left unmatched: 8. CDR1 is SEHNR, CDR2 FQNEAQ, per germline (reference sequence). This CDR3 has 17 amino acids. The CDR3 DNA sequence: TGTGCCAGCAGCTTAGGCCCTGTGGGGACAGACACCGGGGAGCTGTTTTTT. It yields the protein CASSLGPVGTDTGELFF.

As concerns this clone: Other DNA sequences in the same sample also yield this CDR3. The V gene is TRBV5-4, the J gene TRBJ2-7; 8 bases map to TRBD2. V gave up 0 bases and J gave up 3 bases; unmatched junction bases: 2. The CDR3 loop spans 14 amino acids. Germline CDR1 is SGHNT and CDR2 is YYREEE (reference sequence). Here the CDR3 reads CASSLAAGVYEQYF. CDR3 DNA sequence: TGTGCCAGCAGCTTGGCAGCGGGGGTCTACGAGCAGTACTTC.